Below are 7 T cell receptor beta chains sequenced from a single sample in a study of neurological immune-mediated disorders. One entry per CDR3 protein results from TCRdb running MiXCR on the 5' RACE reads. The sample lists 65,000 to 70,000 distinct CDR3 sequences; less than 4% were seen once. Sequenced material: PBMCs. All receptors come from a man aged 25 to 40 with multiple sclerosis.

This clonotype was seen repeatedly, ten times or more. This chain connects TRBV7-2 to TRBJ2-7, with D perhaps TRBD2 (6 bases). Germline loops: CDR1 SGHTA, CDR2 FQGNSA. The ends were cut back, 4 bases at V and 2 bases at J, with 15 bases in the middle. The CDR3 covers 15 residues. In DNA, the CDR3 is TGTGCCAGCAGCTCCGGGACTCCCGTTACCTACGAGCAGTACTTC. Translated, it gives CASSSGTPVTYEQYF.

The sample holds many counts of this clonotype. This chain uses TRBV6-5 with TRBJ2-7; 11 nucleotides line up with TRBD2. This CDR3 is built from 16 residues. Germline values: CDR1 MNHEY, CDR2 SVGAGI. V gave up 6 bases and J gave up 0 bases; unmatched junction bases: 7. CDR3 region: CASRPGTSGFSYEQYF. In nucleotides, the CDR3 is TGTGCCAGCAGACCCGGGACTAGCGGATTCTCCTACGAGCAGTACTTC.

This clonotype has a count of ten or more. The chain has TRBV5-1 and TRBJ1-1, with a possible D match to TRBD1 (5 bases). Deletions cut 4 bases from V and 8 bases from J, with 15 bases between. The CDR3 loop spans 13 amino acids. The germline V gene encodes CDR1 SGHRS and CDR2 YFSETQ. CDR3 sequence (DNA): TGCGCCAGCAGCGGGGGAGGTTGGACAGAAGCTTTCTTT. Amino acids: CASSGGGWTEAFF. Combining the CDR3 with reference TRBV5-1 and TRBJ1-1 gives the whole variable domain KAGVTQTPRYLIKTRGQQVTLSCSPISGHRSVSWYQQTPGQGLQFLFEYFSETQRNKGNFPGRFSGRQFSNSRSEMNVSTLELGDSALYLCASSGGGWTEAFFGQGTRLTVV.

This clonotype has ten or more counts. The chain links TRBV10-3 to TRBJ1-1; D is unresolved. CDR3 length: 15 residues. Trimming took 4 bases from V and 0 from J, leaving 12 bases between them. Per germline, CDR1 ENHRY and CDR2 SYGVKD. CDR3 nucleotide sequence: TGTGCCATCAGTGCGGCGACGGGGATGAACACTGAAGCTTTCTTT. Translation gives CAISAATGMNTEAFF.

This clonotype came up many times. The chain uses TRBV27 and TRBJ2-1; the match to TRBD2 covers 11 bases. The CDR3 length is 16 residues. CDR1 and CDR2 from the germline V gene are MNHEY and SMNVEV (reference sequence). V lost 5 bases and J lost 2; bases outside the gene matches: 5. The CDR3 DNA follows: TGTGCCAGCAGTGGATTAGCGGGGGGGCCCTACAATGAGCAGTTCTTC. Translation gives CASSGLAGGPYNEQFF.

This clonotype was seen at least ten times. The genes are TRBV20-1 and TRBJ2-3; TRBD1 matches 7 bases. This CDR3 comprises 13 residues. V was pared by 2 bases and J by 9 bases, with 8 bases of the junction left unmatched. Germline assignment: CDR1 DFQATT and CDR2 SNEGSKA (reference sequence). The CDR3 coding sequence is TGCAGTGCTAGATCCCAAACAGGGGACACGCAGTATTTT. Residues: CSARSQTGDTQYF.

This clonotype appeared many times. The V gene is TRBV7-9, the J gene TRBJ1-1; D is uncertain. The V end was cut by 5 bases, the J end by 2 bases, with 3 bases between. The CDR3 length is 11 residues. Germline CDR1 is SEHNR and CDR2 is FQNEAQ (reference sequence). Written as DNA, the CDR3 is TGTGCCAGCAGCCTCAACACTGAAGCTTTCTTT. It codes for CASSLNTEAFF.